This entry is about one T cell receptor (beta chain). The V end lost 6 bases, the J end lost 1 base, and 12 bases lay between the germline ends. Germline loops: CDR1 LNHDA, CDR2 SQIVND (reference sequence). The CDR3 sequence is 15 residues long. This record belongs to a study of blood T cell repertoires in COVID-19. Study-wide background: Researchers got acute and convalescent COVID-19 samples from the United States, Italy and Spain. In each case, the material was cDNA or gDNA derived from T cells, B-cell-depleted T cells, or PBMCs.

In the original analysis: For nucleated cells, counts were estimated from reference gene primer amplification. TCRdb keeps only in-frame clones here, not all; method: immunoSEQ multiplex PCR. Clone size and V and J calls were adopted from that table, with D and trimming inferred from the DNA. The sample carries roughly 200,000 clones, 80% recorded once. Sequenced input: peripheral blood. The sequence was obtained from a man between 65 and 79 years old with active or convalescent COVID-19. The chain carries TRBV19 and TRBJ2-2; TRBD2 is a possible D gene (5 bases). The chain's CDR3 is CASSAGRLNTGELFF. As DNA, the CDR3 is TGTGCCAGTAGCGCGGGCAGGTTGAACACCGGGGAGCTGTTTTTT.